A selection of T cell receptor beta chains follows, all from one sample in a study of T cells after yellow fever vaccination. TCRdb re-called the 5' RACE reads with MiXCR, one entry per CDR3 protein. Of hundreds of thousands of distinct CDR3 sequences in the sample, about 13% were seen once. Sample: PBMCs, taken on the day of the yellow fever booster vaccination. The receptor set was obtained from a man aged 30 to 45 who received the YFV17D yellow fever vaccine. Each CDR3 is given with its conserved first and last residue. Fields, in order: V gene, clone size, D gene, J gene, CDR3 protein, CDR3 DNA. A D gene is named only where the DNA matches it firmly. Clone size is given for some rows only: seen once, a few or many times, or a class if the clone is expanded.

v_gene: TRBV4-3
abundance: few
d_gene: -
j_gene: TRBJ2-4
CDR3aa: CASSQDPSTRAKNIQYF
CDR3nt: TGCGCCAGCAGCCAAGATCCCTCAACCAGAGCCAAAAACATTCAGTACTTC

v_gene: TRBV20-1
abundance: few
d_gene: TRBD2
j_gene: TRBJ2-3
CDR3aa: CSAAQLAGAGTQYF
CDR3nt: TGCAGTGCCGCCCAACTAGCGGGAGCGGGTACGCAGTATTTT

v_gene: TRBV6-2/TRBV6-3
abundance: few
d_gene: -
j_gene: TRBJ1-2
CDR3aa: CASSYSGNGYTF
CDR3nt: TGTGCCAGCAGTTACTCAGGAAATGGCTACACCTTC

v_gene: TRBV12-3/TRBV12-4
abundance: -
d_gene: -
j_gene: TRBJ1-1
CDR3aa: CASSSGYGAFF
CDR3nt: TGTGCCAGCAGTTCGGGCTATGGAGCTTTCTTT

v_gene: TRBV29-1
abundance: -
d_gene: -
j_gene: TRBJ2-7
CDR3aa: CSAGTPSYEQYF
CDR3nt: TGCAGCGCCGGGACTCCCAGCTACGAGCAGTACTTC

v_gene: TRBV5-1
abundance: -
d_gene: TRBD1
j_gene: TRBJ2-7
CDR3aa: CASSWDRVSYEQYF
CDR3nt: TGCGCCAGCAGCTGGGACAGGGTCTCCTACGAGCAGTACTTC

v_gene: TRBV30
abundance: many
d_gene: -
j_gene: TRBJ1-1
CDR3aa: CACNGQLNTEAFF
CDR3nt: TGTGCCTGTAATGGACAGTTGAACACTGAAGCTTTCTTT

v_gene: TRBV7-9
abundance: -
d_gene: -
j_gene: TRBJ2-7
CDR3aa: CASSARFHEQYF
CDR3nt: TGTGCCAGCAGCGCTAGATTCCACGAGCAGTACTTC

v_gene: TRBV7-9
abundance: many
d_gene: -
j_gene: TRBJ1-2
CDR3aa: CASTNSGYGYTF
CDR3nt: TGTGCCAGCACCAACAGTGGCTATGGCTACACCTTC

v_gene: TRBV7-9
abundance: -
d_gene: -
j_gene: TRBJ2-3
CDR3aa: CASSHGALISTDTQYF
CDR3nt: TGTGCCAGCAGCCACGGGGCTCTAATTAGCACAGATACGCAGTATTTT

v_gene: TRBV24-1
abundance: -
d_gene: TRBD1
j_gene: TRBJ2-3
CDR3aa: CATSDLGQVGSDTQYF
CDR3nt: TGTGCCACCAGTGATTTGGGACAGGTAGGGTCAGATACGCAGTATTTT

v_gene: TRBV15
abundance: many
d_gene: -
j_gene: TRBJ2-1
CDR3aa: CATSRDLGRGNEQFF
CDR3nt: TGTGCCACCAGCAGAGATCTAGGCAGGGGCAATGAGCAGTTCTTC

v_gene: TRBV12-3/TRBV12-4
abundance: -
d_gene: -
j_gene: TRBJ1-1
CDR3aa: CASSLTGTEAFF
CDR3nt: TGTGCCAGCAGTTTAACCGGCACTGAAGCTTTCTTT

v_gene: TRBV18
abundance: -
d_gene: -
j_gene: TRBJ2-3
CDR3aa: CASSRVYRTDTQYF
CDR3nt: TGTGCCAGCTCACGGGTCTACCGCACAGATACGCAGTATTTT

v_gene: TRBV6-5
abundance: -
d_gene: -
j_gene: TRBJ2-5
CDR3aa: CASSYSMRDQETQYF
CDR3nt: TGTGCCAGCAGTTACTCGATGCGGGACCAAGAGACCCAGTACTTC

v_gene: TRBV7-9
abundance: few
d_gene: -
j_gene: TRBJ2-1
CDR3aa: CASSQERLAYNEQFF
CDR3nt: TGTGCCAGCAGCCAGGAGAGGCTAGCGTACAATGAGCAGTTCTTC

v_gene: TRBV5-1
abundance: few
d_gene: -
j_gene: TRBJ2-5
CDR3aa: CASRYEKETQYF
CDR3nt: TGCGCCAGCCGATACGAAAAAGAGACCCAGTACTTC

v_gene: TRBV7-2
abundance: -
d_gene: TRBD2
j_gene: TRBJ2-6
CDR3aa: CASNSGGAGANVLTF
CDR3nt: TGTGCCAGCAATTCGGGGGGGGCTGGGGCCAACGTCCTGACTTTC

v_gene: TRBV11-2
abundance: -
d_gene: TRBD1
j_gene: TRBJ2-1
CDR3aa: CASSFGDRGRSSSYNEQFF
CDR3nt: TGTGCCAGCAGCTTTGGAGACAGGGGACGATCGAGCTCCTACAATGAGCAGTTCTTC

v_gene: TRBV5-1
abundance: few
d_gene: -
j_gene: TRBJ2-3
CDR3aa: CASSLGGRILADTQYF
CDR3nt: TGCGCCAGCAGCTTGGGGGGACGGATACTGGCAGATACGCAGTATTTT

v_gene: TRBV12-3/TRBV12-4
abundance: many
d_gene: -
j_gene: TRBJ2-7
CDR3aa: CASGPSQGLRSQYF
CDR3nt: TGTGCCAGCGGACCCTCCCAGGGGCTACGATCGCAGTACTTC

v_gene: TRBV28
abundance: few
d_gene: -
j_gene: TRBJ2-7
CDR3aa: CATDRSSYEQYF
CDR3nt: TGTGCCACGGATAGGAGCTCCTACGAGCAGTACTTC

v_gene: TRBV7-9
abundance: few
d_gene: -
j_gene: TRBJ2-1
CDR3aa: CASSFGDPYNEQFF
CDR3nt: TGTGCCAGCAGCTTTGGGGACCCTTACAATGAGCAGTTCTTC

v_gene: TRBV3-1
abundance: few
d_gene: -
j_gene: TRBJ2-7
CDR3aa: CASSQEQSSYEQYF
CDR3nt: TGTGCCAGCAGCCAAGAGCAAAGCTCCTACGAGCAGTACTTC

v_gene: TRBV24-1
abundance: -
d_gene: -
j_gene: TRBJ2-2
CDR3aa: CATSRPSGSGGELFF
CDR3nt: TGTGCCACCAGTCGGCCCTCAGGGTCAGGCGGGGAGCTGTTTTTT

v_gene: TRBV7-2
abundance: few
d_gene: -
j_gene: TRBJ2-1
CDR3aa: CASSPAYFNEQFF
CDR3nt: TGTGCCAGCAGCCCCGCATACTTCAATGAGCAGTTCTTC

v_gene: TRBV7-2
abundance: many
d_gene: TRBD2
j_gene: TRBJ2-1
CDR3aa: CASSLLAGGPGEQFF
CDR3nt: TGTGCCAGCAGCTTACTAGCGGGAGGGCCCGGTGAGCAGTTCTTC

v_gene: TRBV20-1
abundance: few
d_gene: TRBD2
j_gene: TRBJ2-3
CDR3aa: CSARDRPSGTTDTQYF
CDR3nt: TGCAGTGCTAGAGATAGGCCTAGCGGGACAACAGATACGCAGTATTTT

v_gene: TRBV23-1
abundance: -
d_gene: -
j_gene: TRBJ2-7
CDR3aa: CASSHRLDRSYEQYF
CDR3nt: TGCGCCAGCAGTCACAGGTTAGACAGATCCTACGAGCAGTACTTC

v_gene: TRBV2
abundance: few
d_gene: TRBD1
j_gene: TRBJ2-3
CDR3aa: CASSETGGATRAQYF
CDR3nt: TGTGCCAGCAGCGAGACAGGGGGCGCAACAAGGGCGCAGTATTTT

v_gene: TRBV5-1
abundance: -
d_gene: TRBD1
j_gene: TRBJ1-2
CDR3aa: CASRPFSGGTNYGYTF
CDR3nt: TGCGCCAGCAGACCGTTCTCAGGGGGGACCAACTATGGCTACACCTTC

v_gene: TRBV14
abundance: few
d_gene: -
j_gene: TRBJ2-2
CDR3aa: CASSHQRTGELFF
CDR3nt: TGTGCCAGCAGCCACCAAAGAACCGGGGAGCTGTTTTTT

v_gene: TRBV20-1
abundance: few
d_gene: -
j_gene: TRBJ1-6
CDR3aa: CSAREGTNNSPLHF
CDR3nt: TGCAGTGCTAGAGAGGGGACCAATAATTCACCCCTCCACTTT

v_gene: TRBV5-1
abundance: -
d_gene: TRBD2
j_gene: TRBJ2-7
CDR3aa: CASSHGLRDSGASYEQYF
CDR3nt: TGCGCCAGCAGCCACGGGTTGAGGGATAGCGGGGCTTCCTACGAGCAGTACTTC

v_gene: TRBV4-3
abundance: few
d_gene: -
j_gene: TRBJ1-4
CDR3aa: CASSQEFVMANEKLFF
CDR3nt: TGCGCCAGCAGCCAAGAATTCGTAATGGCTAATGAAAAACTGTTTTTT

v_gene: TRBV7-9
abundance: many
d_gene: TRBD1
j_gene: TRBJ1-5
CDR3aa: CASSRTGGNQPQHF
CDR3nt: TGTGCCAGCAGCAGGACAGGGGGCAATCAGCCCCAGCATTTT

v_gene: TRBV4-1
abundance: -
d_gene: TRBD1
j_gene: TRBJ2-3
CDR3aa: CASSWRTGPDTQYF
CDR3nt: TGCGCCAGCAGCTGGAGGACAGGGCCAGATACGCAGTATTTT

v_gene: TRBV4-3
abundance: -
d_gene: TRBD1
j_gene: TRBJ2-7
CDR3aa: CASSQDWGQGLEQYF
CDR3nt: TGCGCCAGCAGCCAAGATTGGGGACAGGGGCTCGAGCAGTACTTC

v_gene: TRBV6-5
abundance: -
d_gene: TRBD1
j_gene: TRBJ2-7
CDR3aa: CTSSYNFPGQGTEQYF
CDR3nt: TGTACCAGCAGTTACAATTTCCCGGGACAGGGGACCGAGCAGTACTTC

v_gene: TRBV20-1
abundance: -
d_gene: TRBD2
j_gene: TRBJ2-7
CDR3aa: CSAVRLAGAADEQYF
CDR3nt: TGCAGTGCTGTCCGACTAGCGGGAGCAGCAGACGAGCAGTACTTC

v_gene: TRBV12-3/TRBV12-4
abundance: -
d_gene: -
j_gene: TRBJ2-7
CDR3aa: CASSLRGSRLYEQYF
CDR3nt: TGTGCCAGCAGTTTACGTGGATCCCGCCTCTACGAGCAGTACTTC

v_gene: TRBV3-1
abundance: few
d_gene: -
j_gene: TRBJ1-1
CDR3aa: CASSQNRGFDAFF
CDR3nt: TGTGCCAGCAGCCAGAACAGAGGGTTTGACGCTTTCTTT

v_gene: TRBV27
abundance: -
d_gene: -
j_gene: TRBJ2-7
CDR3aa: CASSLGFPSYEQYF
CDR3nt: TGTGCCAGCAGTTTAGGGTTCCCCTCCTACGAGCAGTACTTC

v_gene: TRBV5-6
abundance: -
d_gene: TRBD1
j_gene: TRBJ2-1
CDR3aa: CASSLEDRDPNEQFF
CDR3nt: TGTGCCAGCAGCTTGGAGGACAGGGACCCCAATGAGCAGTTCTTC

v_gene: TRBV11-3
abundance: few
d_gene: -
j_gene: TRBJ1-1
CDR3aa: CASRFRERTVNTEAFF
CDR3nt: TGTGCCAGCAGATTTCGAGAACGGACAGTGAACACTGAAGCTTTCTTT

v_gene: TRBV7-2
abundance: -
d_gene: TRBD2
j_gene: TRBJ2-3
CDR3aa: CASSLAGLLRRDTQYF
CDR3nt: TGTGCCAGCAGCCTAGCGGGCCTTCTGAGAAGGGATACGCAGTATTTT

v_gene: TRBV5-1
abundance: few
d_gene: -
j_gene: TRBJ2-7
CDR3aa: CASSEGVHEQYF
CDR3nt: TGCGCCAGCAGCGAGGGGGTGCACGAGCAGTACTTC

v_gene: TRBV20-1
abundance: -
d_gene: -
j_gene: TRBJ2-3
CDR3aa: CSAEPGADTQYF
CDR3nt: TGCAGTGCTGAGCCAGGGGCAGATACGCAGTATTTT

v_gene: TRBV18
abundance: -
d_gene: -
j_gene: TRBJ1-1
CDR3aa: CASSPPGSVGTEAFF
CDR3nt: TGTGCCAGCTCACCACCGGGGTCGGTGGGCACTGAAGCTTTCTTT

v_gene: TRBV6-2/TRBV6-3
abundance: few
d_gene: TRBD2
j_gene: TRBJ2-1
CDR3aa: CASSSPSGGSYNEQFF
CDR3nt: TGTGCCAGCAGTTCCCCGTCGGGGGGCTCCTACAATGAGCAGTTCTTC

v_gene: TRBV20-1
abundance: few
d_gene: -
j_gene: TRBJ2-5
CDR3aa: CSAHLKETQYF
CDR3nt: TGCAGTGCCCATCTAAAGGAGACCCAGTACTTC

v_gene: TRBV28
abundance: few
d_gene: -
j_gene: TRBJ2-3
CDR3aa: CASSLPPRANTQYF
CDR3nt: TGTGCCAGCAGTTTACCCCCTCGGGCGAATACGCAGTATTTT

v_gene: TRBV6-6
abundance: few
d_gene: -
j_gene: TRBJ1-1
CDR3aa: CASTFRLNTEAFF
CDR3nt: TGTGCCAGCACTTTTAGATTAAACACTGAAGCTTTCTTT

v_gene: TRBV11-1
abundance: -
d_gene: TRBD2
j_gene: TRBJ2-1
CDR3aa: CASSPRTSGGRSYNEQFF
CDR3nt: TGTGCCAGCAGCCCTAGGACTAGCGGGGGCCGCTCCTACAATGAGCAGTTCTTC

v_gene: TRBV7-8
abundance: -
d_gene: TRBD2
j_gene: TRBJ2-3
CDR3aa: CASSSRVAGADTQYF
CDR3nt: TGTGCCAGCAGCTCCAGGGTAGCGGGAGCAGATACGCAGTATTTT

v_gene: TRBV11-2
abundance: few
d_gene: -
j_gene: TRBJ1-2
CDR3aa: CASSLGSNYGYTF
CDR3nt: TGTGCCAGCAGCTTAGGCTCTAACTATGGCTACACCTTC

v_gene: TRBV4-1
abundance: -
d_gene: TRBD2
j_gene: TRBJ2-3
CDR3aa: CASSQEASGSTTDTQYF
CDR3nt: TGCGCCAGCAGCCAAGAGGCTAGCGGGAGCACCACAGATACGCAGTATTTT

v_gene: TRBV12-3/TRBV12-4
abundance: -
d_gene: TRBD2
j_gene: TRBJ2-7
CDR3aa: CTFSFTPPATSGAYEQYF
CDR3nt: TGTACCTTCAGTTTTACCCCTCCCGCGACTAGCGGGGCCTACGAGCAGTACTTC

v_gene: TRBV20-1
abundance: few
d_gene: -
j_gene: TRBJ2-5
CDR3aa: CSATVQETQYF
CDR3nt: TGCAGTGCTACTGTCCAAGAGACCCAGTACTTC

v_gene: TRBV4-3
abundance: many
d_gene: -
j_gene: TRBJ1-5
CDR3aa: CASSQDSGVGQPQHF
CDR3nt: TGCGCCAGCAGCCAAGATTCCGGGGTGGGGCAGCCCCAGCATTTT